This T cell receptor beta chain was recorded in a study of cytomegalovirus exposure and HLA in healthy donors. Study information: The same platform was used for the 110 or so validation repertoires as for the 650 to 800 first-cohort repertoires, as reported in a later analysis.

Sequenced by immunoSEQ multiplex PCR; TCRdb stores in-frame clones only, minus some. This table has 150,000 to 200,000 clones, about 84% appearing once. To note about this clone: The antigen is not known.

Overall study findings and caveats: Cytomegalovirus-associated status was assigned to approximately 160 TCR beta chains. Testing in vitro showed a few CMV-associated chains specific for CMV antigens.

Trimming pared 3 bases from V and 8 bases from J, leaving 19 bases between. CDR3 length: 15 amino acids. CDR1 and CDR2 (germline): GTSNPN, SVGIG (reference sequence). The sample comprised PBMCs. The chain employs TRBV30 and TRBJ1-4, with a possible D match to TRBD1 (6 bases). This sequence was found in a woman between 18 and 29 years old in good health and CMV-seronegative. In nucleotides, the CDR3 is TGTGCCTGGAGGGGGGACATGGGGTGGGGAGAAAAACTGTTTTTT. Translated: CAWRGDMGWGEKLFF.